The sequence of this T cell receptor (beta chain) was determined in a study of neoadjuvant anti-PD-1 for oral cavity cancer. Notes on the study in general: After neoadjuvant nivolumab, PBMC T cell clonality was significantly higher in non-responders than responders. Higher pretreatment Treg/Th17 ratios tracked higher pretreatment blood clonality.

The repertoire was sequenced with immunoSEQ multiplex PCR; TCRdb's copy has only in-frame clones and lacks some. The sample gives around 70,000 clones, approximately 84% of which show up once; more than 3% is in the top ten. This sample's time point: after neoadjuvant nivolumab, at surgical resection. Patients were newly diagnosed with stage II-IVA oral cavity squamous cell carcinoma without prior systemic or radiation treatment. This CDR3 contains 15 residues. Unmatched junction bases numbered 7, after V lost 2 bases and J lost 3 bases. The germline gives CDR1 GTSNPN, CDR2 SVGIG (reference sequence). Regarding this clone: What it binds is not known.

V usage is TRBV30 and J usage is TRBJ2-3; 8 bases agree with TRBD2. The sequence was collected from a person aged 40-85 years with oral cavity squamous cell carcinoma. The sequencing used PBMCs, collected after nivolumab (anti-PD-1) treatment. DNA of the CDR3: TGTGCCTGGAGTCCGACTAGCGCGAATACAGATACGCAGTATTTT. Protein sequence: CAWSPTSANTDTQYF.